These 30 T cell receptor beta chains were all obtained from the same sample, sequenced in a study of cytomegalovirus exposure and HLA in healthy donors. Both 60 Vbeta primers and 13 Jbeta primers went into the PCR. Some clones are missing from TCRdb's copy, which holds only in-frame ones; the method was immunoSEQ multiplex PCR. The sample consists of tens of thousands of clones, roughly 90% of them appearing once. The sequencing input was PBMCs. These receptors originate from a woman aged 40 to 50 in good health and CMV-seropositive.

The CDR3 loop is CASSLAGTGADTQYF. CDR3 nucleotides: TGTGCCAGCAGTTTGGCCGGGACAGGGGCAGATACGCAGTATTTT. The chain carries TRBV28 and TRBJ2-3, with 10 bases matching TRBD1. The CDR3 has 15 amino acids. Germline CDR1 MDHEN, CDR2 SYDVKM. Unmatched junction bases numbered 4, after V lost 3 bases and J lost 4 bases.

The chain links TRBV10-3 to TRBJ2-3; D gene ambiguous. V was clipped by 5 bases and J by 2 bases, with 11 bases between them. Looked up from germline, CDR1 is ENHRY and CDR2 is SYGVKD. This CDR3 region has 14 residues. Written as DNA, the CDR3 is TGTGCCATCAGTAAGAGAGAGGCCACAGATACGCAGTATTTT. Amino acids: CAISKREATDTQYF.

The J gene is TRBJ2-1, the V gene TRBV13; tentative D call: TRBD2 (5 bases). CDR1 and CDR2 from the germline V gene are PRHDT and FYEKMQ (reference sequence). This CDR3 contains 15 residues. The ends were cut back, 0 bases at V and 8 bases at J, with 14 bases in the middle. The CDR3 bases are TGTGCCAGCAGCTTAGGCCTCGATAGCGCCCATGAGCAGTTCTTC. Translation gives CASSLGLDSAHEQFF.

The CDR3 here is CASSQDPQGRGYTF. In DNA form, the CDR3 reads TGCGCCAGCAGCCAAGATCCGCAGGGGCGTGGCTACACCTTC. This rearrangement joins TRBV4-3 to TRBJ1-2, with D perhaps matching TRBD1 (6 bases). The CDR3 covers 14 residues. CDR1 and CDR2 from the germline V gene are LGHNA and YSLEER. The V gene lost 0 bases and the J gene lost 7 bases, with 12 bases spanning the gap.

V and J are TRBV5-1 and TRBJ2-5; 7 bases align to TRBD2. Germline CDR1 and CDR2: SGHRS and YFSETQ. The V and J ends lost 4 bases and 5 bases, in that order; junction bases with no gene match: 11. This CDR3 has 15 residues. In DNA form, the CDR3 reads TGCGCCAGCAGCCCGGGAGGACTAGGATCTGAGACCCAGTACTTC. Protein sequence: CASSPGGLGSETQYF. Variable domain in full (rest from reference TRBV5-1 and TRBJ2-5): KAGVTQTPRYLIKTRGQQVTLSCSPISGHRSVSWYQQTPGQGLQFLFEYFSETQRNKGNFPGRFSGRQFSNSRSEMNVSTLELGDSALYLCASSPGGLGSETQYFGPGTRLLVL.

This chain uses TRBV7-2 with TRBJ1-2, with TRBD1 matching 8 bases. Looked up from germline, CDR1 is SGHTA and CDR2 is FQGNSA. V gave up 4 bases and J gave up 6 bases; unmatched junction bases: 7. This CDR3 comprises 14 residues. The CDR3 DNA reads TGTGCCAGCAGCTCCCGGACAGGGCAGGATGGCTACACCTTC. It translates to CASSSRTGQDGYTF.

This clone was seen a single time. The CDR3 is CASSTPDMCTGELFF. DNA of the CDR3: TGTGCCAGCAGCACCCCGGACATGTGTACCGGGGAGCTGTTTTTT. The chain combines TRBV21-1 with TRBJ2-2; the listed D gene, TRBD1, was not tested against the DNA. TRBV21-1 is labeled a pseudogene. The CDR3 sequence is 15 residues long.

The CDR3, as DNA: TGTGCCAGCAGCTGGGACGGGGGTCCCAGAATCGAGTTTGAAGCTTTCTTT. Translating it yields CASSWDGGPRIEFEAFF. This sequence joins TRBV21-1 and TRBJ1-1. TRBV21-1 is shown as a pseudogene. The CDR3 has 17 amino acids.

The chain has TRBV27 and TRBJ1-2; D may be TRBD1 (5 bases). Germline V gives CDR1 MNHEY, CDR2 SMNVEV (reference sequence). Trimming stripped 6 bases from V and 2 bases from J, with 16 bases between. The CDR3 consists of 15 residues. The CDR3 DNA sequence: TGTGCCAGCAGCCTCCTCGGGGGGTTCAACTATGGCTACACCTTC. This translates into CASSLLGGFNYGYTF.

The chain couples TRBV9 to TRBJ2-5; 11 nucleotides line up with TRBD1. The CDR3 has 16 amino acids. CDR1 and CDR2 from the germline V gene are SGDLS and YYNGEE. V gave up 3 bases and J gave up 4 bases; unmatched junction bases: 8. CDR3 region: CASSASGTGGRETQYF. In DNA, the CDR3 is TGTGCCAGCAGCGCCTCCGGGACAGGGGGACGAGAGACCCAGTACTTC.

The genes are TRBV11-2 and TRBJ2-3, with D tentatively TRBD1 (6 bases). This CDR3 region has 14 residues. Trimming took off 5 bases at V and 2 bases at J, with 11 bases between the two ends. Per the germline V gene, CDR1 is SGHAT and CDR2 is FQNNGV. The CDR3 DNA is TGTGCCAGCAGCCCAGGGGAATTCACAGATACGCAGTATTTT. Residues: CASSPGEFTDTQYF.

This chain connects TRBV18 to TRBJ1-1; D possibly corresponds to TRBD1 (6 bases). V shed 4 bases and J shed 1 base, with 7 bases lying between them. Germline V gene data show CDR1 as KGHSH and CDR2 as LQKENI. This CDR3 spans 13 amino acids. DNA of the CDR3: TGTGCCAGCTCACAGGGGGAGAACACTGAAGCTTTCTTT. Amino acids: CASSQGENTEAFF. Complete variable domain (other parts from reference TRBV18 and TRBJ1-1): NAGVMQNPRHLVRRRGQEARLRCSPMKGHSHVYWYRQLPEEGLKFMVYLQKENIIDESGMPKERFSAEFPKEGPSILRIQQVVRGDSAAYFCASSQGENTEAFFGQGTRLTVV.

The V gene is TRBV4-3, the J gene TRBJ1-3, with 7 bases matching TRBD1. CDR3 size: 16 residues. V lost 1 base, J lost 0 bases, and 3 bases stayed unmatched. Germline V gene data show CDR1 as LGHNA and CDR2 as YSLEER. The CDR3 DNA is TGCGCCAGCAGCCAAGGAGCAGGGGGCTCTGGAAACACCATATATTTT. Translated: CASSQGAGGSGNTIYF.

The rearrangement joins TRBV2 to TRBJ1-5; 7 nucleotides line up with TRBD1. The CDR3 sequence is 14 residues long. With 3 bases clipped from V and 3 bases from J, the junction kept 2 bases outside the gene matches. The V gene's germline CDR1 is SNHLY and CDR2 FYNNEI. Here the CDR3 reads CASSEDRFNQPQHF. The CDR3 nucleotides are TGTGCCAGCAGTGAGGACAGGTTCAATCAGCCCCAGCATTTT.

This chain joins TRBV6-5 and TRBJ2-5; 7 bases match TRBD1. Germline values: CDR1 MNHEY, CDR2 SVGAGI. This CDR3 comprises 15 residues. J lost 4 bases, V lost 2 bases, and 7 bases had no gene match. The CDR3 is CASSYDRVGGETQYF. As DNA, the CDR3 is TGTGCCAGCAGTTACGACAGGGTTGGGGGAGAGACCCAGTACTTC.

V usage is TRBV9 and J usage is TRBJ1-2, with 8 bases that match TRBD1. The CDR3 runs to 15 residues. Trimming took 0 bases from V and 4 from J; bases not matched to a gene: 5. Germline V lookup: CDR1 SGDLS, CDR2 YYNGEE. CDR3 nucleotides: TGTGCCAGCAGCGTAGCTCAGGGGGCAGTCTATGGCTACACCTTC. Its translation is CASSVAQGAVYGYTF.

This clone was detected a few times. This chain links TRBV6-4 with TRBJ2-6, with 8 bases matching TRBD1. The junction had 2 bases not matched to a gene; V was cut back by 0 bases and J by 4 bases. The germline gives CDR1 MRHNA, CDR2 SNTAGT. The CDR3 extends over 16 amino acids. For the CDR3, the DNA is TGTGCCAGCAGTGACTCCCGACAGGGGGGGGCCAACGTCCTGACTTTC. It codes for CASSDSRQGGANVLTF.

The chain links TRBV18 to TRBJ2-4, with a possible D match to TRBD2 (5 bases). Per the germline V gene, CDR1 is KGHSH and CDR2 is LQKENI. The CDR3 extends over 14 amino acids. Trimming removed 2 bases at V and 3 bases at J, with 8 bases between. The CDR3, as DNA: TGTGCCAGCTCACCAGCCCGGGGCAAAAACATTCAGTACTTC. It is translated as CASSPARGKNIQYF.

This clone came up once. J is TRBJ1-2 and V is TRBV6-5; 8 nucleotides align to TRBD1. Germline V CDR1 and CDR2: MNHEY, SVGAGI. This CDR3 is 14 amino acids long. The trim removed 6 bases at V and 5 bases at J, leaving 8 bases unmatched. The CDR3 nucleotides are TGTGCCAGCAGCCCCCGGACAGGGAGGTATGGCTACACCTTC. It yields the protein CASSPRTGRYGYTF.

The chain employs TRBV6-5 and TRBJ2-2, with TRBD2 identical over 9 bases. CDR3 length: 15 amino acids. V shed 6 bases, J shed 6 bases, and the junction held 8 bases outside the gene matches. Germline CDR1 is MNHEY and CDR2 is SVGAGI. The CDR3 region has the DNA TGTGCCAGCAGGTCCTTAGCGGGGGAGGCCGGGGAGCTGTTTTTT. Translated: CASRSLAGEAGELFF.

For the CDR3, the DNA is TGTGCCAGCAGCACGGGCACAGATACGCAGTATTTT. Its translation: CASSTGTDTQYF. V gene TRBV11-2 combines with J gene TRBJ2-3; no clear D. V lost 5 bases to trimming and J lost 1 base, with 4 bases between them. The CDR3 is 12 amino acids. Germline V gene data show CDR1 as SGHAT and CDR2 as FQNNGV.

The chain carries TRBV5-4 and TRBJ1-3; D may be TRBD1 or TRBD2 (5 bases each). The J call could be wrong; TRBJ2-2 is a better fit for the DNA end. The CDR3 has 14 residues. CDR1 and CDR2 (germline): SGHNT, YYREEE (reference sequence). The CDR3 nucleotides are TGTGCCAGCAGCTTGGTAAGGGACGGCGGGGAGCTGTTTTTT. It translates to CASSLVRDGGELFF.

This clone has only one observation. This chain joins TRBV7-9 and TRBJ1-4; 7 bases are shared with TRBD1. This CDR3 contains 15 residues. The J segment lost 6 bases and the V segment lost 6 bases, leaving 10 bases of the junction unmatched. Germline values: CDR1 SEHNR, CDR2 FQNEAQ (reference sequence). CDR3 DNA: TGTGCCAGCAGTCCCGTAGGACAGGTTTATGAAAAACTGTTTTTT. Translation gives CASSPVGQVYEKLFF.

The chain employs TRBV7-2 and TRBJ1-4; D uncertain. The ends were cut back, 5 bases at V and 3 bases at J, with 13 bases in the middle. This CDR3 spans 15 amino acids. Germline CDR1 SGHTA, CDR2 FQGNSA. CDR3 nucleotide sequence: TGTGCCAGCAGCCTAGGGCGGGTAGCTAATGAAAAACTGTTTTTT. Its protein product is CASSLGRVANEKLFF.

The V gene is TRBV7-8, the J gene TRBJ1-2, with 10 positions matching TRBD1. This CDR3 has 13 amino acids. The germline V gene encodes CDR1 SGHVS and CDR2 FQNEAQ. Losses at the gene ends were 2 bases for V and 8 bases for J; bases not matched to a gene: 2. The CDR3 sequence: CASSLRTGGGYTF. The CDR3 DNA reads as TGTGCCAGCAGCTTAAGGACAGGGGGAGGCTACACCTTC.

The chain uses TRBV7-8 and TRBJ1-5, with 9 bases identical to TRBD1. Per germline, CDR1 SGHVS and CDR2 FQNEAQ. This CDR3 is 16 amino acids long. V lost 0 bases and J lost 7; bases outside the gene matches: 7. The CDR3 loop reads CASSLARGTGLQPQHF. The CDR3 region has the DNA TGTGCCAGCAGCTTAGCGAGGGGGACAGGGTTACAGCCCCAGCATTTT.

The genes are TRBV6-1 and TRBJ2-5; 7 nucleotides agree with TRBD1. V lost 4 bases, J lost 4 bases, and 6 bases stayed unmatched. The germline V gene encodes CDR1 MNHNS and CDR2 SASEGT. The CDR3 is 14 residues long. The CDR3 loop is CASSGQGLAETQYF. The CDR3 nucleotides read TGTGCCAGCAGTGGACAGGGATTGGCAGAGACCCAGTACTTC.

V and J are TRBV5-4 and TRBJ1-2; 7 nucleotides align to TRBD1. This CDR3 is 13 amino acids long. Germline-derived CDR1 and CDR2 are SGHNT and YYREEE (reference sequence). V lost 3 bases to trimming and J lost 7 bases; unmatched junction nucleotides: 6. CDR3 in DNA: TGTGCCAGCAGCTCGACAGGGATAGGTGGCTACACCTTC. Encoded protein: CASSSTGIGGYTF.

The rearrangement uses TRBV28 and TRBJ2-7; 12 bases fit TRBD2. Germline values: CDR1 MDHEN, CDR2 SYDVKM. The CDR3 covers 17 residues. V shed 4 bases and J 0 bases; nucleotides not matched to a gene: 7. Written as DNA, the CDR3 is TGTGCCAGCAGTTACCTAGCGGGGGGGATGAGCTCCTACGAGCAGTACTTC. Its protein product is CASSYLAGGMSSYEQYF.

Here the CDR3 reads CASSLGGGPNYGYTF. Written as DNA, the CDR3 is TGTGCCAGCAGTTTAGGCGGGGGTCCGAACTATGGCTACACCTTC. The chain joins TRBV27 to TRBJ1-2, with D perhaps TRBD1 (5 bases). CDR3 length: 15 amino acids. Deletions cut 2 bases from V and 2 bases from J, with 12 bases between. CDR1 and CDR2 from the germline V gene are MNHEY and SMNVEV (reference sequence).